The clone carrying this T cell receptor beta chain was observed a handful of times. As yet, its antigen is unknown. This sample is part of a study of beta chain features in type 1 diabetes. Whole-study findings and limits: Insertions were fewer and deletions more numerous at VDJ junctions in type 1 diabetes patients.

Purity exceeding 95% was reached by all sorted populations. The CDR3 totals 14 residues. Germline V gene lookup returns CDR1 MNHEY and CDR2 SVGAGI. The V end was cut by 6 bases, the J end by 6 bases, with 15 bases between. Reverse transcription of all isolated RNA meant that expressed TCRB transcripts were sequenced. Average reads for naive, central memory and regulatory T cell samples were 3.5 million to 4.5 million. The table came from immunoSEQ multiplex PCR; TCRdb's copy has only in-frame clones and leaves some out. The sample yields under 250,000 clones, roughly 14% seen once. The sequenced sample consisted of naive CD4+ T cells from blood. The rearrangement uses TRBV6-5 and TRBJ1-5; D is perhaps TRBD1 (5 bases). The TCR comes from a middle-aged woman in good health. CDR3 sequence (DNA): TGTGCCAGCAGGACTAGGGGTGGGGGTCAGCCCCAGCATTTT. Translation: CASRTRGGGQPQHF.